The clone carrying this T cell receptor (beta chain) was observed a few times. CDR3 length: 14 amino acids. CDR1 SGHTA and CDR2 FQGNSA come from the germline V gene. V trimming: 6 bases; J trimming: 4 bases; junction bases outside the gene matches: 5. Sequenced by immunoSEQ multiplex PCR; TCRdb stores in-frame clones only, minus some. The repertoire holds around 130,000 clones, with about 90% as singletons. This entry comes from a study of PD-1 blockade in mismatch repair-deficient tumors. This chain connects TRBV7-2 to TRBJ2-2; 7 nucleotides line up with TRBD1. This specimen consisted of peripheral blood, obtained approximately 72 weeks after starting pembrolizumab. This TCR was sampled from an adult with mismatch repair-deficient cancer. In DNA, the CDR3 is TGTGCCAGCAGGACCGGGACAGCCACCGGGGAGCTGTTTTTT. It encodes CASRTGTATGELFF.